This T cell receptor beta chain was found in a study of cytomegalovirus exposure and HLA in healthy donors. Concerning this clone itself: Its antigen is not known.

The CDR3 has 16 residues. With V trimmed by 4 bases and J by 1 base, 6 bases remained unmatched. Germline assignment: CDR1 SGHRS and CDR2 YFSETQ. General study findings and limits: The only immune exposure information that was available was CMV serostatus.

60 Vbeta and 13 Jbeta primers were used in PCR. The repertoire was sequenced with immunoSEQ multiplex PCR; TCRdb's copy has only in-frame clones and lacks some. The sample has about 130,000 clones, more than 60% seen once. The TCR sequence derives from a woman aged 18-29 years in good health and CMV-seronegative. The gene calls are TRBV5-1 and TRBJ2-5; 11 nucleotides line up with TRBD2. Input material: PBMCs. The CDR3 loop is CASSPRLAGPQETQYF. The DNA for the CDR3 is TGCGCCAGCAGCCCCCGACTAGCGGGGCCCCAAGAGACCCAGTACTTC.